Here is one T cell receptor (beta chain) with its context. Its antigen specificity is not known. There are no base qualities to consult, and no much larger clone falls within one base. The collaborating institutions used their own protocols to collect whole blood in K2EDTA tubes. For TCRbeta analysis, collaborators shipped samples as frozen whole blood, isolated PBMCs, or DNA extracted from either of those sample types. TCRbeta CDR3 regions were amplified from genomic DNA using the immunoSEQ Assay, a bias-controlled multiplex PCR. Per the source publication's procedure: Nucleated cell counts per sample were estimated from amplification of reference gene primers within the assay. To quantify the absolute abundance of each unique TCRbeta CDR3 rearrangement, sequence reads were collapsed and filtered. For each sample, productive Simpson clonality was calculated as the square root of Simpson's diversity index across productive rearrangements. TCRdb carries this immuneACCESS record with in-frame sequences only. Its versions omit some clonotypes, under half of them owing to an unresolved V gene in the studies checked, with the rest unexplained. From that table come the V and J calls and clone size; the DNA was used to work out D and trimming. In this sample the table shows over 65,000 clones, more than 75% of which occur a single time. Roughly a tenth of the sample lies in the top ten.

The sample belongs to a study of blood T cell repertoires in COVID-19 (dated by TCRdb to 2019 to 2021). Regarding the study in general: Samples from collaborators originated in the United States, Italy and Spain and spanned both the acute and convalescent phases of COVID-19. The dataset comprised deeply sampled blood TCRbeta repertoires from subjects exposed to, actively infected with, or recovered from COVID-19. Samples came from the ongoing ImmuneRACE study (first 160 participants) plus 1,254 subjects from 6 global collaborators. The repertoires were released in a freely available public database intended as a resource for research on the immune response to SARS-CoV-2. Where available, HLA class I and class II types were taken from metadata supplied by the sample provider and were not determined by assay-based typing. The sample metadata nearly always contained a de-identified subject ID, COVID-19 status, age in years and sex. The material from the prospective study consisted of cDNA or gDNA derived from T cells, B-cell-depleted T cells, or PBMCs. What the work shows at the level of the full study, not this receptor alone: The amount of clinical and demographic metadata varied by source and participant and was provided uncurated.

The CDR3, from cysteine to phenylalanine, totals 11 residues. Left in the record is the CDR3 DNA by itself, 33 bases read in frame from the first base. Trimming leaves V shorter by 5 bases and J shorter by 10 bases, with the junction holding 2 bases beyond the gene matches. Via the germline V gene (reference sequence), CDR1 is SEHNR and CDR2 FQNEAQ. The sequence is built from TRBV7-9 and TRBJ2-1; TRBD2 fits 7 bases in the junction. The sequence was obtained from a human donor in a cohort sampled during active COVID-19. Sequenced: peripheral blood. The sequenced DNA is TGTGCCAGCAGCCAAGCGGGAGAGCAGTTCTTC. Its product reads: CASSQAGEQFF.